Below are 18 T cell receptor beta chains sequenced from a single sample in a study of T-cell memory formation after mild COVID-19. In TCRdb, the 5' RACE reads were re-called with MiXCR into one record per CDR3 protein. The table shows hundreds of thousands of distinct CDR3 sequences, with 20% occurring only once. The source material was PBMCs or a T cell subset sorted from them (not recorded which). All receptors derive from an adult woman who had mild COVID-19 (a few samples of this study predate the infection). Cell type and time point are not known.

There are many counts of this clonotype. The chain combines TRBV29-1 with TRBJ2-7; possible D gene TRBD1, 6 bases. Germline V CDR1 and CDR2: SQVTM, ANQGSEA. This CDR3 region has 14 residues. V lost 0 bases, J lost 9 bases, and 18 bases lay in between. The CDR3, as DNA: TGCAGCGTTGAAGAAGAACAGGGTACCCTGAGGCAGTACTTC. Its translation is CSVEEEQGTLRQYF.

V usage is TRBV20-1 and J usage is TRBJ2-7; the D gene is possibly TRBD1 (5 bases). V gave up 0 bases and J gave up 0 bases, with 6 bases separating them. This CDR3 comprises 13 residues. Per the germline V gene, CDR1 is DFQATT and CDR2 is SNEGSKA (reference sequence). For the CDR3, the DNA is TGCAGTGCTAGAGATGACAGCTCCTACGAGCAGTACTTC. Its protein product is CSARDDSSYEQYF.

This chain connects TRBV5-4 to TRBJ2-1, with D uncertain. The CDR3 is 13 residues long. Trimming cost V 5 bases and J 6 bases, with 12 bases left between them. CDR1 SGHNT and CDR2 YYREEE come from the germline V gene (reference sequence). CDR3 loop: CASSYDLGNEQFF. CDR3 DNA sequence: TGTGCCAGCAGTTATGATTTAGGCAATGAGCAGTTCTTC.

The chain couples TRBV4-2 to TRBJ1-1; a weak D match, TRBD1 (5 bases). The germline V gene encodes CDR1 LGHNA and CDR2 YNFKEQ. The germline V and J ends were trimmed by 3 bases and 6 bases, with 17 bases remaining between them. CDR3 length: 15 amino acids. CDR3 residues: CASSQDPQGDAEAFF. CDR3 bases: TGTGCCAGCAGCCAGGATCCCCAGGGCGACGCTGAAGCTTTCTTT.

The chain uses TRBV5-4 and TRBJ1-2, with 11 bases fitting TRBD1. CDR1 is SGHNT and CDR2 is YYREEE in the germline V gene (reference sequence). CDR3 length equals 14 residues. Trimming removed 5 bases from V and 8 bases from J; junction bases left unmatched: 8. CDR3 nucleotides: TGTGCCAGCAGATGGACAGGGGGCAGCAGGGGCTACACCTTC. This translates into CASRWTGGSRGYTF.

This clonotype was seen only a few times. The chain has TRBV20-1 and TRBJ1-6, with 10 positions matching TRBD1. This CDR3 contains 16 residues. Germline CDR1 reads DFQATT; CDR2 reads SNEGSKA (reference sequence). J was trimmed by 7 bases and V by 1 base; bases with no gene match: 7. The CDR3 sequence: CSARGTPGQGNSPLHF. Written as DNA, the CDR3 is TGCAGTGCTAGAGGAACACCGGGACAGGGGAATTCACCCCTCCACTTT.

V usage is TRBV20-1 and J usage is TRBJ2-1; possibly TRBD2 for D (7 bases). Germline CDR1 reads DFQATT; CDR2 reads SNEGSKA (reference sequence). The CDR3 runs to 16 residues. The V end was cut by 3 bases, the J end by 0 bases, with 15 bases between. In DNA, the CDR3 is TGCAGTGCTAGTGAGGCCGGGGGGCTCTCCTACAATGAGCAGTTCTTC. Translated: CSASEAGGLSYNEQFF.

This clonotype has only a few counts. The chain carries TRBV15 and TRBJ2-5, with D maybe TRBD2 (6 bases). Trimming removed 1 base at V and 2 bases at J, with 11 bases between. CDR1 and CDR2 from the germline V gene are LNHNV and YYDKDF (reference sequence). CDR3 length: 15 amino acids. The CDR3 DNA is TGTGCCACCAGCAGAGGGAGGGGAGAACAAGAGACCCAGTACTTC. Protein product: CATSRGRGEQETQYF.

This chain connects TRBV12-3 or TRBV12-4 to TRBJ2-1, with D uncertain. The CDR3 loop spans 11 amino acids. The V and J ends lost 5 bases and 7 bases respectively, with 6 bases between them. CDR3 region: CASSIRNEQFF. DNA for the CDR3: TGTGCCAGCAGTATCCGGAATGAGCAGTTCTTC.

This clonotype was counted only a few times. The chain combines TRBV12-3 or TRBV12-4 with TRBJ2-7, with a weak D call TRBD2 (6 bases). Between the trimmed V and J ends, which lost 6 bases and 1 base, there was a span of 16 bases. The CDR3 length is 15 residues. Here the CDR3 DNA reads TGTGCCAGCAGCTCGGTCGGGACTTTATCCTACGAGCAGTACTTC. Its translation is CASSSVGTLSYEQYF.

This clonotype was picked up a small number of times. CDR3 protein: CASSLGGTGSGNTIYF. The CDR3 DNA reads as TGCGCCAGCAGCTTGGGCGGGACAGGGTCAGGAAACACCATATATTTT. The chain uses TRBV5-1 and TRBJ1-3; 9 nucleotides align to TRBD1. CDR1 and CDR2 (germline): SGHRS, YFSETQ. This CDR3 is 16 amino acids long. V dropped 0 bases and J dropped 4; count of bases not matched to a gene: 5.

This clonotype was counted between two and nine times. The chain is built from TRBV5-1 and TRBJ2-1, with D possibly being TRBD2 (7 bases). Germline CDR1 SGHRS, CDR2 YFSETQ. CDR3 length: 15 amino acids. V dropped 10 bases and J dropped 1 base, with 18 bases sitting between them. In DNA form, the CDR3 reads TGCGCCTCGAGAGGGGGGGATCGGTCCTACAATGAGCAGTTCTTC. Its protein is CASRGGDRSYNEQFF.

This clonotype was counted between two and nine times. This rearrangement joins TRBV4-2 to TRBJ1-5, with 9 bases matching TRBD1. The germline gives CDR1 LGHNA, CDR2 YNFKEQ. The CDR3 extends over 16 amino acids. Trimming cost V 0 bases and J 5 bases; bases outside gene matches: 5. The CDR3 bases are TGTGCCAGCAGCCAAGATAGAGGACAGGGGCATCAGCCCCAGCATTTT. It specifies CASSQDRGQGHQPQHF.

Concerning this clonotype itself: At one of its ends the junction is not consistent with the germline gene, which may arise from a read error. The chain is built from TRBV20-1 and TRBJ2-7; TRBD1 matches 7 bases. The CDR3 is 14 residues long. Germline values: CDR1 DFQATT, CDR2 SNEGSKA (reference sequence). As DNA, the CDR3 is TGCAGTGCTCGAGGGGGCAGATTCTCCCACGAGCAGTACTTC. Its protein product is CSARGGRFSHEQYF.

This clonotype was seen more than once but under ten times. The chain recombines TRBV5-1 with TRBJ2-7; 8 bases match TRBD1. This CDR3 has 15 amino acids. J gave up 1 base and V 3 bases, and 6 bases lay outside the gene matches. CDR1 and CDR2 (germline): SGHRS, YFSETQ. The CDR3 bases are TGCGCCAGCAGCTGGGGGACAGGCGATTCCTACGAGCAGTACTTC. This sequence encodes CASSWGTGDSYEQYF. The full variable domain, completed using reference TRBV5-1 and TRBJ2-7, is KAGVTQTPRYLIKTRGQQVTLSCSPISGHRSVSWYQQTPGQGLQFLFEYFSETQRNKGNFPGRFSGRQFSNSRSEMNVSTLELGDSALYLCASSWGTGDSYEQYFGPGTRLTVT.

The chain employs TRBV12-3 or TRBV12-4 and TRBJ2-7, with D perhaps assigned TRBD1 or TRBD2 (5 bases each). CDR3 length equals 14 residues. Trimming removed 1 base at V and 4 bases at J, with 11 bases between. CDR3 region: CASSLGGVDYEQYF. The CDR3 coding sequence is TGTGCCAGCAGTTTAGGAGGGGTAGATTACGAGCAGTACTTC.

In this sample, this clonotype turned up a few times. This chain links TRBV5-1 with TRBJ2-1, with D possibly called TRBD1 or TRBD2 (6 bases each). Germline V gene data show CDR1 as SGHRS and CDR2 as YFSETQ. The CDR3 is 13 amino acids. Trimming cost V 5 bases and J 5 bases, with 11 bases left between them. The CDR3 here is CASRTRGDNEQFF. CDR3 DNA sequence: TGCGCCAGCAGGACAAGGGGGGACAATGAGCAGTTCTTC.

CDR3: CASSPRLGSYNEQFF. The CDR3 DNA reads as TGTGCCAGCAGCCCCCGACTGGGCTCCTACAATGAGCAGTTCTTC. The rearrangement joins TRBV7-9 to TRBJ2-1; D is ambiguous. This CDR3 spans 15 amino acids. The germline gives CDR1 SEHNR, CDR2 FQNEAQ (reference sequence). V lost 5 bases and J lost 0, with 11 bases in between.